The clone carrying this T cell receptor beta chain has just one count. Its target is not known. The entry originates in a study of shared clonotypes between healthy human individuals. The study's findings and limits: Estimated richness values were generally larger in naive subsets than in memory subsets. Represented diversity (both genetic and exposure-history) was limited by the small number of donors.

The assay was carried out at the deep level. Data came from immunoSEQ multiplex PCR; TCRdb stores just in-frame clones and leaves some out. Of 2 million to 2.5 million clones in the sample, more than 85% were seen once. Those who donated, Caucasian adults without exception, all lived in Nashville, Tennessee. Material for sequencing was naive CD4+ T cells from PBMCs. Subset of the sample: CD45RA+ positively selected. The receptor comes from a young man in good health. Some clones in this sample may be carry-over from other donors' samples.

CDR3 loop: CASSTGPPREQYF. CDR3 nucleotides: TGTGCCAGCAGCACCGGCCCTCCGCGCGAGCAGTACTTC. This chain joins TRBV11-2 and TRBJ2-7; D is unclear. Germline CDR1 reads SGHAT; CDR2 reads FQNNGV. The CDR3 has 13 residues. V dropped 5 bases and J dropped 6 bases, with 14 bases sitting between them.